The next 23 T cell receptor beta chains were all read from a single sample in a study of blood T cell repertoires in COVID-19. Sequencing was performed with immunoSEQ multiplex PCR; in TCRdb, only in-frame clones are kept and a portion is missing. The sample has over 350,000 clones; about nine tenths are singletons. Source material: PBMCs or T cells enriched from blood (not recorded which). These receptors came from a middle-aged woman who had been exposed to COVID-19.

V is TRBV11-3 and J is TRBJ2-3; 9 positions match TRBD1. With V trimmed by 5 bases and J by 0 bases, 6 bases remained unmatched. The CDR3 is 16 amino acids. The germline CDR1 and CDR2 sequences are SGHNT and YENEEA. The CDR3: CASSTRTGVSTDTQYF. For the CDR3, the DNA is TGTGCCAGCAGCACCCGGACAGGGGTTAGCACAGATACGCAGTATTTT.

The chain uses TRBV18 and TRBJ1-1, with unresolved D. V gave up 10 bases and J gave up 5 bases, with 17 bases separating them. CDR3 size: 13 residues. CDR1 KGHSH and CDR2 LQKENI come from the germline V gene. CDR3 loop: CATTMKRTTEAFF. CDR3 nucleotide sequence: TGTGCCACCACCATGAAACGAACAACTGAAGCTTTCTTT.

V is TRBV19 and J is TRBJ1-2, with 7 positions matching TRBD1. V shed 3 bases and J 0 bases; nucleotides not matched to a gene: 4. There are 15 residues in the CDR3. Germline lookup yields CDR1 LNHDA and CDR2 SQIVND (reference sequence). The CDR3 DNA is TGTGCCAGTAGTATTTCCGGGACAGCTAACTATGGCTACACCTTC. Translation: CASSISGTANYGYTF. The full variable domain, completed using reference TRBV19 and TRBJ1-2, is DGGITQSPKYLFRKEGQNVTLSCEQNLNHDAMYWYRQDPGQGLRLIYYSQIVNDFQKGDIAEGYSVSREKKESFPLTVTSAQKNPTAFYLCASSISGTANYGYTFGSGTRLTVV.

The chain links TRBV15 to TRBJ2-7; 7 positions agree with TRBD1. The CDR3 extends over 16 amino acids. The J segment lost 4 bases and the V segment lost 5 bases, leaving 14 bases of the junction unmatched. Looked up from germline, CDR1 is LNHNV and CDR2 is YYDKDF (reference sequence). CDR3 in amino acids: CATSGIQSGQRYEQYF. DNA for the CDR3: TGTGCCACCAGCGGAATCCAATCGGGACAGAGGTACGAGCAGTACTTC.

This clone was seen only once. This chain uses TRBV6-5 with TRBJ1-2, with D possibly being TRBD1 (5 bases). With 2 bases removed from V and 0 bases from J, the gap between germline ends came to 7 bases. Germline assignment: CDR1 MNHEY and CDR2 SVGAGI. CDR3 length equals 14 residues. The CDR3 here is CASSYDSTNYGYTF. In DNA form, the CDR3 reads TGTGCCAGCAGTTACGACAGCACTAACTATGGCTACACCTTC.

The chain employs TRBV9 and TRBJ1-2, with a weak D call TRBD1 (5 bases). Germline V gene data show CDR1 as SGDLS and CDR2 as YYNGEE. Trimming pared 4 bases from V and 4 bases from J, leaving 14 bases between. The CDR3 sequence is 14 residues long. CDR3 DNA sequence: TGTGCCAGCAGCCCCCGGGGGGACCTCTATGGCTACACCTTC. Translating gives CASSPRGDLYGYTF.

The rearrangement links TRBV19 to TRBJ1-2, with 7 nucleotides matching TRBD1. Germline CDR1 LNHDA, CDR2 SQIVND (reference sequence). V lost 6 bases and J lost 4; bases outside the gene matches: 8. The CDR3 sequence is 14 residues long. The CDR3 coding sequence is TGTGCCAGTAGCACCCGGGACAGCCCCTATGGCTACACCTTC. Residues: CASSTRDSPYGYTF.

This chain joins TRBV19 and TRBJ1-5; possible D gene TRBD1, 5 bases. The germline CDR1 and CDR2 sequences are LNHDA and SQIVND (reference sequence). The CDR3 extends over 16 amino acids. The V and J ends lost 7 bases and 2 bases respectively, with 18 bases between them. The CDR3: CASTESGGRGNQPQHF. CDR3 DNA: TGTGCCAGTACCGAATCGGGGGGTCGTGGCAATCAGCCCCAGCATTTT.

The chain joins TRBV6-5 to TRBJ1-2; D is undetermined. V was clipped by 6 bases and J by 3 bases, with 17 bases between them. This CDR3 is 15 amino acids long. Germline-derived CDR1 and CDR2 are MNHEY and SVGAGI. The CDR3 here is CASSGPGGRDYGYTF. The CDR3 bases are TGTGCCAGCAGCGGGCCCGGAGGTCGAGACTATGGCTACACCTTC.

CDR3 sequence: CASSFGLAGGQETQYF. The DNA of the CDR3 is TGTGCCAGCAGCTTCGGGCTAGCGGGGGGGCAGGAGACCCAGTACTTC. This chain links TRBV13 with TRBJ2-5; TRBD2 matches at 12 bases. Germline V gene sequence: CDR1 PRHDT, CDR2 FYEKMQ (reference sequence). CDR3 size: 16 residues. The V segment lost 3 bases and the J segment 5 bases; nucleotides outside the gene matches: 7.

J is TRBJ1-1 and V is TRBV7-9, with 8 nucleotides matching TRBD1. The CDR3 spans 16 residues. V trimming: 2 bases; J trimming: 4 bases; junction bases outside the gene matches: 9. Germline CDR1 reads SEHNR; CDR2 reads FQNEAQ (reference sequence). CDR3 nucleotide sequence: TGTGCCAGCAGCTTAAGAGGTTCCACAGGGGGCACTGAAGCTTTCTTT. Translated, it gives CASSLRGSTGGTEAFF.

This sequence joins TRBV9 and TRBJ2-1, with TRBD1 matching 10 bases. Germline CDR1 and CDR2: SGDLS and YYNGEE. V gave up 10 bases and J gave up 4 bases; unmatched junction bases: 8. The CDR3 has 14 amino acids. This chain's CDR3 is CAPTGDRGYNEQFF. Here the CDR3 DNA reads TGTGCCCCCACCGGGGACAGGGGATACAATGAGCAGTTCTTC. Variable domain in full (rest from reference TRBV9 and TRBJ2-1): DSGVTQTPKHLITATGQRVTLRCSPRSGDLSVYWYQQSLDQGLQFLIQYYNGEERAKGNILERFSAQQFPDLHSELNLSSLELGDSALYFCAPTGDRGYNEQFFGPGTRLTVL.

The chain employs TRBV30 and TRBJ2-7; 12 bases are a match to TRBD1. Germline CDR1 GTSNPN, CDR2 SVGIG (reference sequence). The CDR3 consists of 14 residues. Trimming at V came to 8 bases and at J to 3 bases, leaving 8 bases not matched to a gene. CDR3 sequence reads: CAGTGTGGNYEQYF. CDR3 DNA sequence: TGTGCCGGAACCGGGACAGGGGGCAACTACGAGCAGTACTTC.

For this clone: The junction departs from germline at one end; a sequencing error may be responsible. The V gene is TRBV5-4, the J gene TRBJ1-2, with D possibly matching TRBD1 (6 bases). CDR3 length: 14 residues. Germline V lookup: CDR1 SGHNT, CDR2 YYREEE (reference sequence). CDR3 nucleotides: TGTGCCAGCAGCCCTCAGAGACAGGCCTATCGCTACACCTTC. Its translation: CASSPQRQAYRYTF.

V is TRBV5-1 and J is TRBJ1-2; 7 bases are shared with TRBD1. The CDR3 runs to 13 residues. Per germline, CDR1 SGHRS and CDR2 YFSETQ. V lost 0 bases to trimming and J lost 7 bases; unmatched junction nucleotides: 3. The CDR3 DNA sequence: TGCGCCAGCAGCTTGGGGACAGGCGGTGGCTACACCTTC. It yields the protein CASSLGTGGGYTF.

V usage is TRBV7-2 and J usage is TRBJ1-2, with a tentative D call TRBD1 (5 bases). This CDR3 has 13 amino acids. Germline values: CDR1 SGHTA, CDR2 FQGNSA. Trimming cost V 2 bases and J 6 bases, with 10 bases left between them. The CDR3: CASSLISRDGYTF. The CDR3 DNA reads TGTGCCAGCAGCTTAATAAGCAGGGATGGCTACACCTTC.

The rearrangement joins TRBV18 to TRBJ1-3; D is ambiguous. Germline assignment: CDR1 KGHSH and CDR2 LQKENI. This CDR3 has 12 amino acids. Between the trimmed V and J ends, which lost 11 bases and 0 bases, there was a span of 8 bases. The CDR3 region is CAARYSGNTIYF. As DNA, the CDR3 is TGTGCCGCCCGGTACTCTGGAAACACCATATATTTT. The entire variable domain, with the rest obtained from reference TRBV18 and TRBJ1-3, is as follows: NAGVMQNPRHLVRRRGQEARLRCSPMKGHSHVYWYRQLPEEGLKFMVYLQKENIIDESGMPKERFSAEFPKEGPSILRIQQVVRGDSAAYFCAARYSGNTIYFGEGSWLTVV.

This rearrangement joins TRBV10-3 to TRBJ2-1; 7 positions match TRBD1. V lost 5 bases to trimming and J lost 4 bases; unmatched junction nucleotides: 11. This CDR3 is built from 16 residues. From germline, CDR1 is ENHRY and CDR2 SYGVKD. The CDR3 sequence is CAISPTGSTGYNEQFF. CDR3 coding DNA: TGTGCCATCAGTCCGACAGGGAGTACGGGGTACAATGAGCAGTTCTTC.

V usage is TRBV18 and J usage is TRBJ1-2; a possible D gene is TRBD1 (5 bases). V dropped 0 bases and J dropped 4 bases, with 6 bases sitting between them. Germline loops: CDR1 KGHSH, CDR2 LQKENI. This CDR3 has 13 amino acids. CDR3 loop: CASSPPTAYGYTF. The CDR3, as DNA: TGTGCCAGCTCACCACCGACAGCCTATGGCTACACCTTC.

This chain connects TRBV7-9 to TRBJ1-2, with 7 bases lining up with TRBD1. Per germline, CDR1 SEHNR and CDR2 FQNEAQ (reference sequence). The CDR3 is made up of 14 amino acids. V was clipped by 3 bases and J by 3 bases; unmatched bases: 4. In DNA, the CDR3 is TGTGCCAGCAGCTTGACACAGGGGCACTATGGCTACACCTTC. Amino acids: CASSLTQGHYGYTF.

The chain uses TRBV7-2 and TRBJ2-6, with D uncertain. Germline CDR1 SGHTA, CDR2 FQGNSA. The CDR3 totals 15 residues. V lost 2 bases to trimming and J lost 4 bases, with 9 bases between them. The CDR3 is CASSLSQSGANVLTF. Written as DNA, the CDR3 is TGTGCCAGCAGCTTATCCCAGTCGGGGGCCAACGTCCTGACTTTC.

The sample holds one count of this clone. The rearrangement joins TRBV3-1 (or the pseudogene TRBV3-2) to TRBJ1-4; D remains ambiguous. Trimming took off 3 bases at V and 6 bases at J, with 8 bases between the two ends. The CDR3 loop spans 13 amino acids. Germline CDR1 LGHDT, CDR2 YNNKEL (reference sequence). The CDR3 loop is CASSHTADEKLFF. CDR3 sequence (DNA): TGTGCCAGCAGCCACACAGCAGATGAAAAACTGTTTTTT.

The V and J genes are TRBV2 and TRBJ1-2, with 8 bases identical to TRBD1. The ends lost 7 bases at V and 2 bases at J; junction bases unmatched: 9. The CDR3 length is 15 residues. Germline CDR1 and CDR2: SNHLY and FYNNEI. The CDR3 loop is CASTRPGQGNYGYTF. CDR3 bases: TGTGCCAGCACCAGGCCTGGACAGGGCAACTATGGCTACACCTTC.